This T cell receptor (beta chain) was profiled in a study of T-cell memory formation after mild COVID-19. This clonotype was counted a few times. Its antigen is undetermined. The CDR3 is 13 residues long. Germline V gives CDR1 SQVTM, CDR2 ANQGSEA. V lost 4 bases, J lost 1 base, and 10 bases lay in between. Findings and limits, study-wide: CD4+ contracting clones were found mainly in CM and EM, and CD8+ ones in EMRA. There were some responding clones in pre-infection memory, which suggested that cross-reactive memory had joined. Contracting clones from day 15 to 85 had balanced CD4/CD8; later expanders favoured CD4+.

The TCR alpha and TCR beta cDNA libraries, bearing sample barcodes and UMIs, were generated by 5'RACE using constant-segment primers. Each CDR3 protein is one row after TCRdb ran MiXCR on the 5' RACE reads. The table has roughly 200,000 distinct CDR3 sequences, roughly 10% seen once. The specimen sequenced was PBMCs or a T cell subset sorted from them (not recorded which). This clonotype was sampled from a young man who had mild COVID-19 (a few samples of this study predate the infection). Cell type and time point are not known. J is TRBJ1-1 and V is TRBV29-1, with no clear D. The CDR3 spells CSVVGDANTEAFF. CDR3 DNA: TGCAGCGTTGTTGGCGATGCGAACACTGAAGCTTTCTTT. The variable domain in full, with the rest retrieved from reference TRBV29-1 and TRBJ1-1, is SAVISQKPSRDICQRGTSLTIQCQVDSQVTMMFWYRQQPGQSLTLIATANQGSEATYESGFVIDKFPISRPNLTFSTLTVSNMSPEDSSIYLCSVVGDANTEAFFGQGTRLTVV.